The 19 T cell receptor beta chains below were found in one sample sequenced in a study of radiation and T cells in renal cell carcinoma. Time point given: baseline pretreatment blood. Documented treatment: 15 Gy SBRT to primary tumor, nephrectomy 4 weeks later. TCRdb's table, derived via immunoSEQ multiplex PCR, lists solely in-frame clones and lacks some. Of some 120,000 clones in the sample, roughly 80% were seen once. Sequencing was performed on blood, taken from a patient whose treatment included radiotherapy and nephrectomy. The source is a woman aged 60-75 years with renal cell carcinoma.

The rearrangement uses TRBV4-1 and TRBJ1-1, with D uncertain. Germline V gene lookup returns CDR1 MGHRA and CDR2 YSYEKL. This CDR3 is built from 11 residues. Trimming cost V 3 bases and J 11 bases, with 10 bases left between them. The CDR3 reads CASSHTAQAFF. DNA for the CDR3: TGCGCCAGCAGCCACACAGCACAGGCTTTCTTT.

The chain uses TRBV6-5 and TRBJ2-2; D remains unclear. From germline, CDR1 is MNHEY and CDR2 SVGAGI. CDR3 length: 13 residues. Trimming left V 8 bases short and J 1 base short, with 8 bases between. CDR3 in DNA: TGTGCCAGCGGACGGAAGAACACCGGGGAGCTGTTTTTT. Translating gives CASGRKNTGELFF.

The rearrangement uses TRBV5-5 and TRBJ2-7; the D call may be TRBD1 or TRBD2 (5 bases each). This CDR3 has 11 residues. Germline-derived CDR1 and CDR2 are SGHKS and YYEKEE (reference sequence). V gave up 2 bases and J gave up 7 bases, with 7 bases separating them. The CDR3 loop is CASSFWGEQYF. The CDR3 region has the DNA TGTGCCAGCAGCTTTTGGGGGGAGCAGTACTTC.

CDR3 sequence reads: CSAKGGDEQYF. The CDR3 DNA follows: TGCAGTGCTAAAGGGGGGGACGAGCAGTACTTC. This chain links TRBV20-1 with TRBJ2-7, with D maybe TRBD2 (7 bases). This CDR3 has 11 amino acids. The germline V and J ends were trimmed by 4 bases and 5 bases, with 9 bases remaining between them. From germline, CDR1 is DFQATT and CDR2 SNEGSKA (reference sequence).

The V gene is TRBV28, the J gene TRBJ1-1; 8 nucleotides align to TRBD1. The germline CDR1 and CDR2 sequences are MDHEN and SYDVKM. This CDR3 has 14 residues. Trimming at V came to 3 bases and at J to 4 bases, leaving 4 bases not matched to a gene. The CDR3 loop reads CASSLTGAGTEAFF. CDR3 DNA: TGTGCCAGCAGTTTGACAGGGGCGGGCACTGAAGCTTTCTTT.

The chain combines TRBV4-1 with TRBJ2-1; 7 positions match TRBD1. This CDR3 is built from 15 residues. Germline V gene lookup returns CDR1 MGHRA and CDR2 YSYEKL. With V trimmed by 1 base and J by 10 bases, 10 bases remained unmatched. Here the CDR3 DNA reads TGCGCCAGCAGCCAAGGCTTGGCAGGGGGTTACGAGCAGTTCTTC. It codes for CASSQGLAGGYEQFF.

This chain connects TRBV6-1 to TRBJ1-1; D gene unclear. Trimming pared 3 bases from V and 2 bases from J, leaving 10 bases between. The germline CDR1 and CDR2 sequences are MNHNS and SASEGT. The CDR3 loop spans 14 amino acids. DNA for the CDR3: TGTGCCAGCAGTGAGACGGGAGCAAACACTGAAGCTTTCTTT. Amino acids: CASSETGANTEAFF.

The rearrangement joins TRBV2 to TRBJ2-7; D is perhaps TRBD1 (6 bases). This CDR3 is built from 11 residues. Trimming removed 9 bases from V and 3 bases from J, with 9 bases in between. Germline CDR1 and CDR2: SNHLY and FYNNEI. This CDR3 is CARGQNYEQYF. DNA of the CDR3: TGTGCCAGAGGACAGAACTACGAGCAGTACTTC.

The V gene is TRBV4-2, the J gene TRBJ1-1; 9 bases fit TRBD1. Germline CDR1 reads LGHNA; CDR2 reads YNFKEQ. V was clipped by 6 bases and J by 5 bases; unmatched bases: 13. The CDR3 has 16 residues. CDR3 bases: TGTGCCAGCAGTCCTCAACAGGGGGCGGGAGAAACTGAAGCTTTCTTT. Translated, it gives CASSPQQGAGETEAFF.

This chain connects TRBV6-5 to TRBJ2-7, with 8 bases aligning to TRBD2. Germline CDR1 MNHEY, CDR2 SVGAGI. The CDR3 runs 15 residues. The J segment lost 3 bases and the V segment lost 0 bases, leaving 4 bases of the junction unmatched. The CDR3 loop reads CASSYSSGGSYEQYF. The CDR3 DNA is TGTGCCAGCAGTTACTCTTCGGGGGGGAGCTACGAGCAGTACTTC.

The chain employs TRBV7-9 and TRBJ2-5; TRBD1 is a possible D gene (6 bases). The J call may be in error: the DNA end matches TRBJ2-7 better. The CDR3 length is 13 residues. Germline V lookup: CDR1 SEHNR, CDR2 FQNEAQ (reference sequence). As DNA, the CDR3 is TGTGCCAGCAGCCCGGACAGCTCCTACGAGCAGTACTTC. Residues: CASSPDSSYEQYF.

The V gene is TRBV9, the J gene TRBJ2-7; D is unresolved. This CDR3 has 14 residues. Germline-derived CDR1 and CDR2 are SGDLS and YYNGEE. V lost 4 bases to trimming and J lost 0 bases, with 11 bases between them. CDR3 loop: CASSTEDGSYEQYF. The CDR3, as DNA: TGTGCCAGCAGCACCGAGGACGGCTCCTACGAGCAGTACTTC.

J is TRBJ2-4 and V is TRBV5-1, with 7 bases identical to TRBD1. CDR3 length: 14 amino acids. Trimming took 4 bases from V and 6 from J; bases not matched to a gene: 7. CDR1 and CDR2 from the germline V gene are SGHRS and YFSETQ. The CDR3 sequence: CASSLTDRANIQYF. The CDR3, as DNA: TGCGCCAGCAGCCTCACTGACAGGGCAAACATTCAGTACTTC.

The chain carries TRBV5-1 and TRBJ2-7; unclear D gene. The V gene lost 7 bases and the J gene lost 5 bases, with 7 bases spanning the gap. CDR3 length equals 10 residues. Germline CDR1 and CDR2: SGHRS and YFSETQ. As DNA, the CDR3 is TGCGCCAGCGGGGAAAACGAGCAGTACTTC. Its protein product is CASGENEQYF. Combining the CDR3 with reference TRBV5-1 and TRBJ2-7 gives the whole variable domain KAGVTQTPRYLIKTRGQQVTLSCSPISGHRSVSWYQQTPGQGLQFLFEYFSETQRNKGNFPGRFSGRQFSNSRSEMNVSTLELGDSALYLCASGENEQYFGPGTRLTVT.

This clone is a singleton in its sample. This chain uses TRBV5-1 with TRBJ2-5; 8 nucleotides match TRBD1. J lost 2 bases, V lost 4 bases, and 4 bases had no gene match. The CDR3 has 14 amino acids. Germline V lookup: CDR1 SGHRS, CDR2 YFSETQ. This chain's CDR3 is CASSPDRVQETQYF. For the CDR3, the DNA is TGCGCCAGCAGCCCGGACAGGGTTCAAGAGACCCAGTACTTC.

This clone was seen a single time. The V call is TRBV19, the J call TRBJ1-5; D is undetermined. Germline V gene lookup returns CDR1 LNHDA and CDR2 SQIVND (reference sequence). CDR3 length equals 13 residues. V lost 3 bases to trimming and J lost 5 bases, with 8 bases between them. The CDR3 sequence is CASSMGPYQPQHF. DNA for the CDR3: TGTGCCAGTAGTATGGGCCCCTATCAGCCCCAGCATTTT. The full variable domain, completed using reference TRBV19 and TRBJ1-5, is DGGITQSPKYLFRKEGQNVTLSCEQNLNHDAMYWYRQDPGQGLRLIYYSQIVNDFQKGDIAEGYSVSREKKESFPLTVTSAQKNPTAFYLCASSMGPYQPQHFGDGTRLSIL.

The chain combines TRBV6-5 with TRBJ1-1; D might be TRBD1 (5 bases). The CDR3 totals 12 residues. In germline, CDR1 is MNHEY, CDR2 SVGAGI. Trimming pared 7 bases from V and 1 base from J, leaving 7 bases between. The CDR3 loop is CASKGQNTEAFF. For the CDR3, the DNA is TGTGCCAGCAAGGGGCAGAACACTGAAGCTTTCTTT.

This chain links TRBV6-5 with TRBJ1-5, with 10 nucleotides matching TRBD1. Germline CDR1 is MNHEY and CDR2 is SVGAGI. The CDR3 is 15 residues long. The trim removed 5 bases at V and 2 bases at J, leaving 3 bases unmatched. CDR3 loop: CASSPGTGGNQPQHF. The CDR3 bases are TGTGCCAGCAGTCCCGGGACAGGGGGCAATCAGCCCCAGCATTTT.

The CDR3 loop reads CASSYLGGDEQYF. DNA for the CDR3: TGTGCCAGCAGTTACTTGGGGGGTGACGAGCAGTACTTC. The chain joins TRBV6-6 to TRBJ2-7; tentative D call: TRBD2 (6 bases). The CDR3 spans 13 residues. Germline assignment: CDR1 MNHNY and CDR2 SVGAGI (reference sequence). V was cut by 1 base and J by 5 bases, with 9 bases left in between.